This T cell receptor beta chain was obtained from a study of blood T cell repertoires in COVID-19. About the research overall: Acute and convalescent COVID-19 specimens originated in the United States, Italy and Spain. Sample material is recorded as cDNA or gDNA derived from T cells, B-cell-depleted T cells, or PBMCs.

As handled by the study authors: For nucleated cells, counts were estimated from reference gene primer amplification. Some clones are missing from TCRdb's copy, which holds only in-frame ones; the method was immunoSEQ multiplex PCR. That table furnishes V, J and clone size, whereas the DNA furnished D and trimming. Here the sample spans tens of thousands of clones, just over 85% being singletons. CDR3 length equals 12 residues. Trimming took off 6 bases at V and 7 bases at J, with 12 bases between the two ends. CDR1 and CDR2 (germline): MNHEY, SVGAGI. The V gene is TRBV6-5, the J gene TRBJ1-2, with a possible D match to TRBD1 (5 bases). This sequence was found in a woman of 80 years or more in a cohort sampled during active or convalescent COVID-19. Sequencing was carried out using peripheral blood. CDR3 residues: CASRGGSSGYTF. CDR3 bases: TGTGCCAGCAGGGGGGGGTCGTCTGGCTACACCTTC.